This is a list of T cell receptor beta chains from one sample in a study of graft-versus-host responses after intestinal transplantation. What these receptors recognize is not known. Sequencing used immunoSEQ multiplex PCR; TCRdb keeps in-frame clones, though not all of them. The data contain just over 70,000 clones, roughly 84% of them singletons. The specimen was unstimulated CD4+ T cells sorted from spleen or lymph node cells, collected before transplant. The receptor source for this set is a human donor who was the organ donor for an intestinal transplant. CDR3s include the opening cysteine and the closing phenylalanine or tryptophan. The D gene is left open where the match is weak. Clone size appears in some rows only: once, few, many, or a class for an expanded clone.

clone_size	d_call	v_call	j_call	cdr3_nt	cdr3_aa
.	.	TRBV10-3	TRBJ1-3	TGTGCCATCAGTAAGGACGGGGAAGACACTGGAAACACCATATATTTT	CAISKDGEDTGNTIYF
.	.	TRBV19	TRBJ1-5	TGTGCCAGTAGTATAGGAGACAGAGCGCTTTTAGCCCAGCATTTT	CASSIGDRALLAQHF
.	.	TRBV18	TRBJ1-6	TGTGCCAGCTCTCCTGGGGTGGGGCCAGTTTCACCCCTCCACTTT	CASSPGVGPVSPLHF
once	.	TRBV7-2	TRBJ2-4	TGTGCCAGCAGCTTAGGAGGGGCCAAAAACATTCAGTACTTC	CASSLGGAKNIQYF
.	.	TRBV6-5	TRBJ1-1	TGTGCCAGCAGAATGGGGGGGCCCGGAGGAGCTTTCTTT	CASRMGGPGGAFF
.	TRBD1	TRBV28	TRBJ1-4	TGTGCCAGCGGCGGGGCAGGGGGGAATGAAAAACTGTTTTTT	CASGGAGGNEKLFF
.	TRBD1	TRBV5-6	TRBJ1-2	TGTGCCAGCAGCGCGGGACAGGGGGCCTATGGCTACACCTTC	CASSAGQGAYGYTF
.	TRBD1	TRBV28	TRBJ1-2	TGTGCCTGTTCCGACAGGGTTAATGGCTACACCTTC	CACSDRVNGYTF
once	.	TRBV25-1	TRBJ2-3	TGTGCCAGCAGTAATCCAGGGAGCACAGATACGCAGTATTTT	CASSNPGSTDTQYF
once	.	TRBV7-9	TRBJ1-5	TGTGCCAGCAGCTTAGGGCAGGAAAATCAGCCCCAGCATTTT	CASSLGQENQPQHF
.	TRBD1	TRBV5-6	TRBJ2-1	TGTGCCAGCAGCTTGGACAGGGGGCTTTTTTACGCTGAGCAGTTCTTC	CASSLDRGLFYAEQFF
.	TRBD2	TRBV9	TRBJ2-3	TGTGCCAGCAGCGGAACTAGCGGGGGGGGTGCAGATACGCAGTATTTT	CASSGTSGGGADTQYF
.	TRBD2	TRBV5-1	TRBJ2-3	TGCGCCAGCAGGAATAGCGGGGGGCGGACAGATACGCAGTATTTT	CASRNSGGRTDTQYF
.	TRBD1	TRBV6-5	TRBJ1-1	TGTGCCAGCAGTTCCACAGGGGGTCCCCCGAACACTGAAGCTTTCTTT	CASSSTGGPPNTEAFF
.	TRBD2	TRBV28	TRBJ2-1	TGTGCCAGCAGTGGGCCTGGGGGAGCGGGGGGGCCTAATGAGCAGTTCTTC	CASSGPGGAGGPNEQFF
once	TRBD1	TRBV19	TRBJ1-6	TGTGCCAGTACCGACGGACAGGGGATCTCCTATAATTCACCCCTCCACTTT	CASTDGQGISYNSPLHF
.	.	TRBV30	TRBJ1-5	TGTGCCTGGAACCGGGAGGCAACGGCGCCCCAGCATTTT	CAWNREATAPQHF
once	TRBD1	TRBV5-6	TRBJ1-2	TGTGCCAGCAGCTCTTACAGGGGGCACGCTGGCTACACCTTC	CASSSYRGHAGYTF
few	.	TRBV6-1	TRBJ1-1	TGTGCCAGCAGCAACCAGGGAAGGGTGAACACTGAAGCTTTCTTT	CASSNQGRVNTEAFF
once	.	TRBV6-1	TRBJ1-2	TGTGCCAGCAGGGCCTCTGTGGGCTCTAACTATGGCTACACCTTC	CASRASVGSNYGYTF
.	TRBD1	TRBV5-1	TRBJ2-1	TGCGCCAGCAGCGCGGACAGGGCCTACAATGAGCAGTTCTTC	CASSADRAYNEQFF
.	TRBD1	TRBV11-2	TRBJ2-2	TGTGCCAGCAGCCGGGAGACAGGGGTCACCGGGGAGCTGTTTTTT	CASSRETGVTGELFF
.	.	TRBV21-1	TRBJ1-2	TGTGCCAGACAGGGAAGGCGCAGTGGCTACACCTTC	CARQGRRSGYTF
.	.	TRBV2	TRBJ1-5	TGTGCCAGCAGTGGAGGCGGGGGCAATCAGCCCCAGCATTTT	CASSGGGGNQPQHF
once	.	TRBV5-1	TRBJ1-3	TGCGCCAGCAGCTTGTTGACAGGAAACACCATATATTTT	CASSLLTGNTIYF
.	TRBD2	TRBV2	TRBJ2-3	TGTGCCAGCAGTAGGCGGGGGGGGACAGATACGCAGTATTTT	CASSRRGGTDTQYF
.	.	TRBV19	TRBJ2-1	TGTGCCAGCTGCCGAGGTGGGGCGGGGGCCTCCTACAATGAGCAGTTCTTC	CASCRGGAGASYNEQFF
.	TRBD2	TRBV6-6	TRBJ2-1	TGTGCCAGCAGTTACTCGAGCGGGGCCGTTAATGAGCAGTTCTTC	CASSYSSGAVNEQFF